This TCR beta chain derives from a study of T cell responses to AZD1222 COVID-19 vaccine. Whole-study findings and limits: Sampled repertoires all dated from after the peak T cell response.

The table came from immunoSEQ multiplex PCR; TCRdb's copy has only in-frame clones and leaves some out. The sample has roughly 150,000 clones, about nine tenths seen once. Of note for this clone: As yet, its antigen is unknown.

The CDR3 runs to 14 residues. From germline, CDR1 is SGHAT and CDR2 FQNNGV. Trimming took off 7 bases at V and 4 bases at J, with 16 bases between the two ends. The sample consisted of peripheral blood, taken after recovery from COVID-19. The V call is TRBV11-2, the J call TRBJ1-2; no clear D. This TCR was sampled from an adult who had recovered from COVID-19. In DNA form, the CDR3 reads TGTGCCAGCACCCCCAGTAGGTGGGTCTATGGCTACACCTTC. Translation gives CASTPSRWVYGYTF.